This TCR beta chain stems from a study of T cell responses to AZD1222 COVID-19 vaccine. The method was immunoSEQ multiplex PCR; TCRdb's version includes in-frame clones alone and lacks a portion of them. The sample contains about 120,000 clones, roughly 92% of which appear only once. Looked up from germline, CDR1 is MNHEY and CDR2 is SMNVEV (reference sequence). The CDR3 consists of 18 residues. V lost 6 bases, J lost 2 bases, and 7 bases stayed unmatched. This rearrangement joins TRBV27 to TRBJ2-1, with 16 bases matching TRBD2. Here the sequenced sample was peripheral blood, taken on day 0 of AZD1222 vaccination. The receptor was isolated from an adult in good health. CDR3 nucleotides: TGTGCCAGCAGACCCGGGACTAGCGGGGGGGCTCCCTACAATGAGCAGTTCTTC. Translated, it gives CASRPGTSGGAPYNEQFF.